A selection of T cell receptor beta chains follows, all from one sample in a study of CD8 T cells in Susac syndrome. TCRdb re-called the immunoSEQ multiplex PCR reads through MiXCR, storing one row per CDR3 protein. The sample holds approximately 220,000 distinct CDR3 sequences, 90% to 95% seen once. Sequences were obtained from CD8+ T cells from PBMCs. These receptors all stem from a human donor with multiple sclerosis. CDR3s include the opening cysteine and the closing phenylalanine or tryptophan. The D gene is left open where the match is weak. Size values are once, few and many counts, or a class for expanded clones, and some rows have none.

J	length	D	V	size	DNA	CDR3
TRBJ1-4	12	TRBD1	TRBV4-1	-	TGCGCCAGCAGCGGAGGGGGCCCGGCCGAAAGTTTT	CASSGGGPAESF
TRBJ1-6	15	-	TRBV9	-	TGTGCCAGCAGCCCTTGGGTTGATTTAAATTCACCCCTCCACTTT	CASSPWVDLNSPLHF
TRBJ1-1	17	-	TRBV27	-	TGTGCCAGCCAATCAGGCACGGGGCGGATGATGAACACTGAAGCTTTCTTT	CASQSGTGRMMNTEAFF
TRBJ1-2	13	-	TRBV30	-	TGTGCCTGGGCCCCTATAGGTGGCTATGGCTACACCTTC	CAWAPIGGYGYTF
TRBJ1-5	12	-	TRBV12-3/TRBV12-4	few	TGTGCCAGCACCAGGGGAAATCAGCCCCAGCATTTT	CASTRGNQPQHF
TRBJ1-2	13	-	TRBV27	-	TGTGCCAGCAGTCCACGGGGACTTGGGGGCTACACCTTC	CASSPRGLGGYTF
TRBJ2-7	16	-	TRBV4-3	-	TGCGCCAGCAGCCAAGTCTACCGGGGGAGACCCTACGAGCAGTACTTC	CASSQVYRGRPYEQYF
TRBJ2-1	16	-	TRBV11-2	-	TGTGCCAGCAGCTTAGTCCCCCCGTGGTACTACAATGAGCAGTTCTTC	CASSLVPPWYYNEQFF
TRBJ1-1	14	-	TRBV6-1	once	TGTGCCAGCCGAGGTCAGGACGCGGGCACTGAAGCTTTCTTT	CASRGQDAGTEAFF
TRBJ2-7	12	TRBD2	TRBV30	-	TGTGCCTGGGCCTCGCGGGGGTACGAGCAGTACTTC	CAWASRGYEQYF
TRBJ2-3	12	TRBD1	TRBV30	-	TGTGCCTGGGGGACAGGGCCAGATACGCAGTATTTT	CAWGTGPDTQYF
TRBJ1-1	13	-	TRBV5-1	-	TGCGCCAGCAGCCTCAACGTTAACACTGAAGCTTTCTTT	CASSLNVNTEAFF
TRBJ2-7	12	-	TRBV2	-	TGTGCCAGGGGGGACCGAACCTACGAGCAGTACTTC	CARGDRTYEQYF
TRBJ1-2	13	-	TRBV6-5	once	TGTGCCAGCAGCCCCGTTCTAGAGGGTGGCTACACCTTC	CASSPVLEGGYTF
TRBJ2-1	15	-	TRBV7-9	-	TGTGCCAGCAGCTTAGTCCCTCCGGTAGAGGATGAGCAGTTCTTC	CASSLVPPVEDEQFF
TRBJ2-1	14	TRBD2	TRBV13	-	TGTGCCAGCAGCTTAAGACTAGCGAATGGTCACGAGTTCTTC	CASSLRLANGHEFF
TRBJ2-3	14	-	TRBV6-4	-	TGTGCCAGCAGTGAGGCAGGGGGCACAGATACGCAGTATTTT	CASSEAGGTDTQYF
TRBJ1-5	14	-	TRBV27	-	TGTGCCAGCAGTTTGGGGCAGGTTAATCAGCCCCAGCATTTT	CASSLGQVNQPQHF
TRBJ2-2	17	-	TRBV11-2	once	TGTGCCAGCAGCTTAGTCTCGGGGACAACGAACACCGGGGAGCTGTTTTTT	CASSLVSGTTNTGELFF
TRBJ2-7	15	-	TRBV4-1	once	TGCGCCAGCACGCCTTCCGGACAGCCCGGTGGGGAGCAGTACTTC	CASTPSGQPGGEQYF
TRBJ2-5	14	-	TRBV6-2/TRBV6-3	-	TGTGCCAGCAGTCAATTTAACTATGCCGAGACCCAGTACTTC	CASSQFNYAETQYF
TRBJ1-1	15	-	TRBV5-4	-	TGTGCCAGCAGCGGAGGGCGGGTCTGGAACACTGAAGCTTTCTTT	CASSGGRVWNTEAFF
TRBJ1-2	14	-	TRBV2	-	TGTGCCAGCCTTGACGCAGGGACTAACTATGGCTACACCTTC	CASLDAGTNYGYTF
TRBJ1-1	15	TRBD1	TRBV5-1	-	TGCGCCAGCAGCTCTATAGGGACAGCCGGCCCTGAAGCTTTCTTT	CASSSIGTAGPEAFF
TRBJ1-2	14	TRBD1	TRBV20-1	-	TGCAGTGCTAGAGATCTGGACAGGAACTATGGCTACACCTTC	CSARDLDRNYGYTF
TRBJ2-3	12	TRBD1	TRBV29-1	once	TGCAGCGCCGCCAGGGGGACAGATACGCAGTATTTT	CSAARGTDTQYF
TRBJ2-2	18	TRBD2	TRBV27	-	TGTGCCAGCAGTTTATCCTCCCTAGCGGGGGGAAAGGCCGGGGAGCTGTTTTTT	CASSLSSLAGGKAGELFF
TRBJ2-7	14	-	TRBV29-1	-	TGCAGCGTTGAAGTAGCCCTAAAGCTGTACGAGCAGTACTTC	CSVEVALKLYEQYF
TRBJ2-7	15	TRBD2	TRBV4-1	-	TGCGCCAGCAGCCAAGCGGCGGGAGGACACTACGAGCAGTACTTC	CASSQAAGGHYEQYF
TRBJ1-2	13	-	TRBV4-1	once	TGCGCCAGCAGCCAAGGCCTCGACTATGGCTACACCTTC	CASSQGLDYGYTF
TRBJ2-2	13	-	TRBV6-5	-	TGTGCCAGCTGGGGACGCTCCACCGGGGAGCTGTTTTTT	CASWGRSTGELFF
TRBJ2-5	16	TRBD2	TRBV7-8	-	TGTGCCAGCAGAAAAGCGGGAGCCGGGCCCCAAGAGACCCAGTACTTC	CASRKAGAGPQETQYF
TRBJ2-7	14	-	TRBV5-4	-	TGTGCCAGCAGCTCAGGGGCTAGTACCTACGAGCAGTACTTC	CASSSGASTYEQYF
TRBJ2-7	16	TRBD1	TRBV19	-	TGTGCCAGTATTACCGGGACAGGGAAGGGCTCCTACGAGCAGTACTTC	CASITGTGKGSYEQYF
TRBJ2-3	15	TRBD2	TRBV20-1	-	TGCAGTGCTAGATCCCTAGCGGGAGGCACAGATACGCAGTATTTT	CSARSLAGGTDTQYF
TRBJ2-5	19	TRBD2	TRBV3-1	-	TGTGCCAGCAGCCAGGAACTAGCGGGAGGGCCTAGCGAGGTAGAGACCCAGTACTTC	CASSQELAGGPSEVETQYF
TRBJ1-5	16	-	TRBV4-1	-	TGCGCCAGCAGCCAAGAAGGGGGTGCGGGAGCTCAGCCCCAGCATTTT	CASSQEGGAGAQPQHF
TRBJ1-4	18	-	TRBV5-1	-	TGCGCCAGCAGCTTGGTAGCGGTGCAGTGGGGCGCGCGGGAAAAACTGTTTTTT	CASSLVAVQWGAREKLFF
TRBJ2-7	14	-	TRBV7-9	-	TGTGCCAGCAGCTCCCTCCTGGGGGGCTACGAGCAGTACTTC	CASSSLLGGYEQYF
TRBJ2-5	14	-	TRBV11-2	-	TGTGCCAGCAGCCTCGAGCCGGGCCAAGAGACCCAGTACTTC	CASSLEPGQETQYF
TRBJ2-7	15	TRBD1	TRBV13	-	TGTGCCAGCAGCACGAGGGACAGGGTGGACTACGAGCAGTACTTC	CASSTRDRVDYEQYF
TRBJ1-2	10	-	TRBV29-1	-	TGCAGTACTCCCCCCTATGGCTACACCTTC	CSTPPYGYTF
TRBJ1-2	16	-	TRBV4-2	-	TGTGCCAGCAGCCAAGATGGGGTGGCAGGAGGGTATGGCTACACCTTC	CASSQDGVAGGYGYTF
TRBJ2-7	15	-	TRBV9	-	TGTGCCAGCAGCCCACAAGACAGGAGCTCCTACGAGCAGTACTTC	CASSPQDRSSYEQYF
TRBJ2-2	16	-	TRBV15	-	TGTGCCACCAGCCTCCCAGGCGTGGGCCTCACCGGGGAGCTGTTTTTT	CATSLPGVGLTGELFF
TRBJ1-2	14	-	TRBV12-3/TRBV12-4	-	TGTGCCAGCAGCGGCTTAGCTCAAGACTATGGCTACACCTTC	CASSGLAQDYGYTF
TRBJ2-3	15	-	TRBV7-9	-	TGTGCCATCTACGGGGGGCCCCTGGGCACAGATACGCAGTATTTT	CAIYGGPLGTDTQYF
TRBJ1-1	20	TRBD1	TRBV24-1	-	TGTGCCACCAGTGATTTCCTTAGTAGGAGACAGGGGGCACGGGACACTGAAGCTTTCTTT	CATSDFLSRRQGARDTEAFF
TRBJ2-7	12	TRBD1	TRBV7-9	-	TGTGCCAGCAGCGGTGACAGGGACGAGCAGTACTTC	CASSGDRDEQYF
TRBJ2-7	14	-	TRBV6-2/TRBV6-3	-	TGTGCCAGCAGTTACTCCCCCGGGACTTACGAGCAGTACTTC	CASSYSPGTYEQYF
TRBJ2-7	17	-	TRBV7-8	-	TGTGCCAGCAGCTGGGTCCCCGGGACGGACTCCCTTTACGAGCAGTACTTC	CASSWVPGTDSLYEQYF
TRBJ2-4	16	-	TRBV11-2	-	TGTGCCAGCAGCCCGATATCTGGGACTCCGGGGGACATTCAGTACTTC	CASSPISGTPGDIQYF
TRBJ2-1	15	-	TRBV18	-	TGTGCCAGCTCACCTAGGTCCTCGATGGGGTATGAGCAGTTCTTC	CASSPRSSMGYEQFF
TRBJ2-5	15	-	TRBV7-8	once	TGTGCCAGCAGCTCCTCAACAGGTCCCCAAGAGACCCAGTACTTC	CASSSSTGPQETQYF
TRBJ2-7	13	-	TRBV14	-	TGTGCCAGCAGCCAAGGCAGGTGGTACGAGCAGTACTTC	CASSQGRWYEQYF
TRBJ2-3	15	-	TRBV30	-	TGTGCCTGGAACCCCGGCAGCACCAACACAGATACGCAGTATTTT	CAWNPGSTNTDTQYF
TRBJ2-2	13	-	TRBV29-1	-	TGCAGCGTTGAACAGGGGTTGTCCGGGGAGCTGTTTTTT	CSVEQGLSGELFF